This is a list of T cell receptor beta chains from one sample in a study of blood T cell repertoires in COVID-19. The data were produced by immunoSEQ multiplex PCR, yet TCRdb's version contains in-frame clones alone and is incomplete. The data hold about 46,000 clones, with approximately 88% observed a single time. The sequenced sample consisted of peripheral blood. These receptors were collected from a human donor with active COVID-19. The donor label of this sample is uncertain. Both conserved end residues are part of each CDR3. The order of the fields is J gene, D gene, clone size, V gene, CDR3 DNA, CDR3 protein. A D gene is named only where the DNA matches it firmly. Not all rows give a size; the values are once, few, many and, for expanded clones, a class.

J: TRBJ2-1; D: TRBD2; size: NA; V: TRBV9; DNA: TGTGCCAGCAGCTTTAGCGGGAGTTACAATGAGCAGTTCTTC; CDR3: CASSFSGSYNEQFF
J: TRBJ1-6; D: NA; size: NA; V: TRBV7-9; DNA: TGTGCCAGCAGCTTAGTTGGGAGGGATTCACCCCTCCACTTT; CDR3: CASSLVGRDSPLHF
J: TRBJ2-5; D: TRBD2; size: once; V: TRBV24-1; DNA: TGTGCCACCAGTGATGAGACCGGACTAGCGGGAATGGGGGAGACCCAGTACTTC; CDR3: CATSDETGLAGMGETQYF
J: TRBJ2-7; D: NA; size: NA; V: TRBV5-4; DNA: TGTGCCAGCAGCTTGGGCAGGGCCTACGAGCAGTACTTC; CDR3: CASSLGRAYEQYF
J: TRBJ1-1; D: NA; size: NA; V: TRBV6-5; DNA: TGTGCCAGCAGTCCCGTGGTACAGACTGAAGCTTTCTTT; CDR3: CASSPVVQTEAFF
J: TRBJ2-2; D: TRBD1; size: NA; V: TRBV9; DNA: TGTGCCAGCAGCATACAAGCCGGGACAGAAACCGGGGAGCTGTTTTTT; CDR3: CASSIQAGTETGELFF
J: TRBJ2-3; D: TRBD2; size: NA; V: TRBV9; DNA: TGTGCCAGCAGCGTAGGGTTAGCGGGGGGGAAAGATACGCAGTATTTT; CDR3: CASSVGLAGGKDTQYF
J: TRBJ1-3; D: NA; size: NA; V: TRBV6-5; DNA: TGTGCCAGCAGCCCCGGCGGGGGCGAAAACACCATATATTTT; CDR3: CASSPGGGENTIYF
J: TRBJ2-1; D: NA; size: NA; V: TRBV6-6; DNA: TGTGCCAGCAGACTTAGCGGTGAGCAGTTCTTC; CDR3: CASRLSGEQFF
J: TRBJ2-2; D: TRBD2; size: NA; V: TRBV29-1; DNA: TGCAGCGTCCGCGGGACTAGCGGGAGGGCCGTCGACACCGGGGAGCTGTTTTTT; CDR3: CSVRGTSGRAVDTGELFF
J: TRBJ1-3; D: TRBD1; size: NA; V: TRBV5-1; DNA: TGCGCCAGCAGCGAGCGAACAGGGGGCTCTGGAAACACCATATATTTT; CDR3: CASSERTGGSGNTIYF
J: TRBJ2-7; D: NA; size: once; V: TRBV30; DNA: TGTGCCTGGAGTGTAAGCCGGGGGGCCTCCTACGAGCAGTACTTC; CDR3: CAWSVSRGASYEQYF
J: TRBJ2-1; D: NA; size: NA; V: TRBV5-1; DNA: TGCGCCAGCAGTTCTCTAACGGGGACTGACAATGAGCAGTTCTTC; CDR3: CASSSLTGTDNEQFF
J: TRBJ2-2; D: TRBD2; size: once; V: TRBV5-1; DNA: TGCGCCAGCAGCCTCGTCCCGGGACTAACGAACACCGGGGAGCTGTTTTTT; CDR3: CASSLVPGLTNTGELFF
J: TRBJ1-1; D: TRBD1; size: NA; V: TRBV5-4; DNA: TGTGCCAGCAGAGCCCGACAGGGGGCTAGAAACACTGAAGCTTTCTTT; CDR3: CASRARQGARNTEAFF
J: TRBJ2-1; D: NA; size: NA; V: TRBV7-8; DNA: TGTGCCAGCAGCTGGACACCGAGCTACAATGAGCAGTTCTTC; CDR3: CASSWTPSYNEQFF
J: TRBJ2-7; D: NA; size: NA; V: TRBV19; DNA: TGTGCCAGTAGTATAGCTTACGGGGAGGGACAATCCTCCTACGAGCAGTACTTC; CDR3: CASSIAYGEGQSSYEQYF
J: TRBJ2-7; D: NA; size: few; V: TRBV2; DNA: TGTGCCAGCGTTTCGGGACTCGACTACGAGCAGTACTTC; CDR3: CASVSGLDYEQYF
J: TRBJ2-5; D: TRBD2; size: NA; V: TRBV9; DNA: TGTGCCAGCAGCGGACAGCGGGGGGGCAATCAAGAGACCCAGTACTTC; CDR3: CASSGQRGGNQETQYF
J: TRBJ1-2; D: NA; size: NA; V: TRBV11-3; DNA: TGTGCCAGCAGCTCGGACAGTTCTCCTACGAGGGGCTACACCTTC; CDR3: CASSSDSSPTRGYTF
J: TRBJ2-7; D: NA; size: NA; V: TRBV5-1; DNA: TGCGCCAGCAGCTCAATCTACGAGCAGTACTTC; CDR3: CASSSIYEQYF
J: TRBJ2-1; D: NA; size: NA; V: TRBV9; DNA: TGTGCCAGCAGCGGAACTATAAACTCCTACAATGAGCAGTTCTTC; CDR3: CASSGTINSYNEQFF
J: TRBJ2-3; D: NA; size: NA; V: TRBV12-5; DNA: TGTGCTAGTGCCCGTAGCGGCACAGATACGCAGTATTTT; CDR3: CASARSGTDTQYF
J: TRBJ2-5; D: TRBD1; size: NA; V: TRBV9; DNA: TGTGCCAGCACCCCAGGGGGATCACAAGAGACCCAGTACTTC; CDR3: CASTPGGSQETQYF
J: TRBJ1-5; D: NA; size: NA; V: TRBV27; DNA: TGTGCCAGCAGTCCCACGGGGAGCAATCAGCCCCAGCATTTT; CDR3: CASSPTGSNQPQHF
J: TRBJ1-2; D: NA; size: NA; V: TRBV7-9; DNA: TGTGCCAGCAGCTCCCGGAGTTTTGGCTACACCTTC; CDR3: CASSSRSFGYTF
J: TRBJ2-5; D: TRBD1; size: NA; V: TRBV7-2; DNA: TGTGCCAGCAGCAATACCGGGACAGGGTCCCAAGAGACCCAGTACTTC; CDR3: CASSNTGTGSQETQYF
J: TRBJ2-3; D: NA; size: once; V: TRBV2; DNA: TGTGCCAGCAGTGAAGCTGGACTATCATCGCAGTATTTT; CDR3: CASSEAGLSSQYF
J: TRBJ2-3; D: NA; size: NA; V: TRBV5-1; DNA: TGCGCCAGCAGCTTGGATGAGGCGCAGTATTTT; CDR3: CASSLDEAQYF
J: TRBJ2-3; D: NA; size: NA; V: TRBV6-2/TRBV6-3; DNA: TGTGCCAGCAGTCCCAGTGCGGGACCAACCGGGGATACGCAGTATTTT; CDR3: CASSPSAGPTGDTQYF
J: TRBJ2-4; D: NA; size: NA; V: TRBV5-4; DNA: TGTGCCAGCAGCTTAATGACCCAGCGGGACATTCAGTACTTC; CDR3: CASSLMTQRDIQYF
J: TRBJ2-1; D: TRBD2; size: NA; V: TRBV5-1; DNA: TGCGCCAGCAGCACGGTCACTAGCGGCTACAATGAGCAGTTCTTC; CDR3: CASSTVTSGYNEQFF
J: TRBJ2-7; D: TRBD2; size: NA; V: TRBV2; DNA: TGTGCCTGCACCGGGACTAGCGACTCCTACGAGCAGTACTTC; CDR3: CACTGTSDSYEQYF
J: TRBJ1-6; D: NA; size: NA; V: TRBV12-3/TRBV12-4; DNA: TGTGCCAGCAGTCTCTCCAATTCACCCCTCCACTTT; CDR3: CASSLSNSPLHF
J: TRBJ1-4; D: NA; size: NA; V: TRBV2; DNA: TGTGCCAGCAAAGGGACTTTCCTTAATGAAAAACTGTTTTTT; CDR3: CASKGTFLNEKLFF
J: TRBJ2-7; D: NA; size: NA; V: TRBV5-1; DNA: TGCGCCAGCAGCCCATCAACGAGTGCTAACTACGAGCAGTACTTC; CDR3: CASSPSTSANYEQYF
J: TRBJ2-7; D: TRBD1; size: NA; V: TRBV18; DNA: TGTGCCAGCTCAGTGAGCCGGACAGGACGAGCGTACGAGCAGTACTTC; CDR3: CASSVSRTGRAYEQYF
J: TRBJ1-4; D: NA; size: once; V: TRBV5-4; DNA: TGTGCCAGCAGCTCCCGGGCGGGATCGGCTAATGAAAAACTGTTTTTT; CDR3: CASSSRAGSANEKLFF
J: TRBJ2-3; D: TRBD1; size: NA; V: TRBV12-3/TRBV12-4; DNA: TGTGCCAGCAGTTTAATGGGACAGGGGTCGTATTTT; CDR3: CASSLMGQGSYF
J: TRBJ2-2; D: NA; size: NA; V: TRBV18; DNA: TGTGCCAGCTCACGACTGACCGGGGTGAACACCGGGGAGCTGTTTTTT; CDR3: CASSRLTGVNTGELFF
J: TRBJ2-7; D: TRBD2; size: once; V: TRBV27; DNA: TGTGCCAGCAGTCCCGGGGGGGCTAACGAGCAGTACTTC; CDR3: CASSPGGANEQYF
J: TRBJ2-1; D: NA; size: NA; V: TRBV10-1; DNA: TGCGCCACCAGACCCCACCACGGGAGTAATGAGCAGTTCTTC; CDR3: CATRPHHGSNEQFF
J: TRBJ1-5; D: TRBD1; size: NA; V: TRBV28; DNA: TGTGCCAGCAGTCCTACCGGGACAGGAGGCAATCAGCCCCAGCATTTT; CDR3: CASSPTGTGGNQPQHF
J: TRBJ2-5; D: NA; size: NA; V: TRBV5-6; DNA: TGTGCCAGCAGTCAGGACTCCCAAGAGACCCAGTACTTC; CDR3: CASSQDSQETQYF
J: TRBJ1-1; D: NA; size: once; V: TRBV2; DNA: TGTGCCAGGGGCGGGGGGAACACTGAAGCTTTCTTT; CDR3: CARGGGNTEAFF
J: TRBJ1-1; D: NA; size: NA; V: TRBV7-9; DNA: TGTGCCAGCAGCTTATCATCGGTTATGAACACTGAAGCTTTCTTT; CDR3: CASSLSSVMNTEAFF
J: TRBJ1-5; D: TRBD1; size: NA; V: TRBV6-5; DNA: TGTGCCAGCAGGACAGGGAACAATCAGCCCCAGCATTTT; CDR3: CASRTGNNQPQHF
J: TRBJ2-6; D: NA; size: few; V: TRBV14; DNA: TGTGCCAGCAGCCCTAACCGGGGTGGGGCCAACGTCCTGACTTTC; CDR3: CASSPNRGGANVLTF
J: TRBJ2-5; D: TRBD2; size: NA; V: TRBV27; DNA: TGTGCCAGCATGCTAGCGGGAGGGCTGAAGACCCAGTACTTC; CDR3: CASMLAGGLKTQYF
J: TRBJ1-2; D: NA; size: NA; V: TRBV2; DNA: TGTGCCAGCCTTGCGGTGGGTTACGACTATGGCTACACCTTC; CDR3: CASLAVGYDYGYTF
J: TRBJ1-3; D: NA; size: NA; V: TRBV5-1; DNA: TGCGCCAGCAGCTTAACGGGGGGCCCTGGAAACACCATATATTTT; CDR3: CASSLTGGPGNTIYF
J: TRBJ1-5; D: NA; size: NA; V: TRBV19; DNA: TGTGCCAGTGAGCAGCGACCCAGCCAGCCCCAGCATTTT; CDR3: CASEQRPSQPQHF
J: TRBJ1-2; D: TRBD1; size: NA; V: TRBV3-1/TRBV3-2; DNA: TGTGCCAGCAGCCAAGGGACAGGATGGGGTCGCTACACCTTC; CDR3: CASSQGTGWGRYTF
J: TRBJ1-3; D: TRBD1; size: NA; V: TRBV4-1; DNA: TGCGCCAGCAGCCAGGCCACAGGGGCTCGGGGAAACACCATATATTTT; CDR3: CASSQATGARGNTIYF
J: TRBJ1-1; D: NA; size: NA; V: TRBV19; DNA: TGTGCCAGTAGTAGAAGTGGAGGGACGAACACTGAAGCTTTCTTT; CDR3: CASSRSGGTNTEAFF
J: TRBJ2-7; D: TRBD1; size: NA; V: TRBV9; DNA: TGTGCCAGCAGCAGAGAAGGGACAGCAGTCTACGAGCAGTACTTC; CDR3: CASSREGTAVYEQYF